These T cell receptor beta chains were read from a single sample in a study of OX40 agonist ivuxolimab in advanced cancers. Here immunoSEQ multiplex PCR was the method, and the copy in TCRdb shows in-frame clones only, minus some. The sample holds about 15,000 clones; 81% are singletons and the top ten take less than 45%. The sequencing here drew on CD4+ or CD8+ T cells sorted from blood, taken in a trial of the OX40 agonist ivuxolimab. The source is an adult with an advanced solid tumor such as melanoma, head and neck, liver or kidney cancer. Both conserved end residues are part of each CDR3. D genes are given only for firm matches. Part of the rows lack a size; the others show once, few, many or a class for expanded clones.

J gene | V gene | clone size | D gene | CDR3 DNA | CDR3 protein
TRBJ2-7 | TRBV27 | NA | TRBD1 | TGTGCCAGCAGTTCGGACAGGGACGAGCAGTACTTC | CASSSDRDEQYF
TRBJ1-6 | TRBV19 | once | NA | TGTGCCAGTAGTATCACCAGGGAATTTGCCCCAAATTCACCCCTCCACTTT | CASSITREFAPNSPLHF
TRBJ2-3 | TRBV23-1 | NA | NA | TGCGCCAGCAGTCAGTGGCAGGGCCGTCTTTCGATATCTAGCACAGATACGCAGTATTTT | CASSQWQGRLSISSTDTQYF
TRBJ2-1 | TRBV2 | NA | TRBD2 | TGTGCCAGGCGGGAGTCCGGTGAGCAGTTCTTC | CARRESGEQFF
TRBJ1-2 | TRBV13 | NA | NA | TGTGCCAGCAGCATCACAGGGAATGGCTACACCTTC | CASSITGNGYTF
TRBJ1-1 | TRBV28 | NA | NA | TGTGCCAGCTCCTACGGGGGGGAGGACACTGAAGCTTTCTTT | CASSYGGEDTEAFF
TRBJ2-5 | TRBV6-6 | NA | NA | TGTGCCAGCAGTCTTGGACTCGGGCTGGAGACCCAGTACTTC | CASSLGLGLETQYF
TRBJ2-4 | TRBV19 | NA | TRBD1 | TGTGCCAGTAGACCACAGGGGGAGGCCAAAAACATTCAGTACTTC | CASRPQGEAKNIQYF
TRBJ2-5 | TRBV9 | NA | TRBD2 | TGTGCCAGCAGCCCTGGACTAGCCAGGCAAGAGACCCAGTACTTC | CASSPGLARQETQYF
TRBJ1-1 | TRBV7-2 | NA | NA | TGTGCCAGCAGCTCGGGACGCACTGAAGCTTTCTTT | CASSSGRTEAFF
TRBJ2-1 | TRBV27 | NA | NA | TGTGCCAGCAGTCTCCAAGACAGTTATGAGCAGTTCTTC | CASSLQDSYEQFF
TRBJ2-1 | TRBV7-3 | NA | TRBD2 | TGTGCCAGCAGCCATAGCGGGGACTACAATGAGCAGTTCTTC | CASSHSGDYNEQFF
TRBJ2-4 | TRBV19 | few | NA | TGTGCCAGTAGTAAAGGTGGGCACCTAAACATTCAGTACTTC | CASSKGGHLNIQYF
TRBJ2-6 | TRBV6-1 | few | NA | TGTGCCAGCAGTGCGGGACACTCTGGGGCCAACGTCCTGACTTTC | CASSAGHSGANVLTF
TRBJ2-1 | TRBV7-9 | few | TRBD2 | TGTGCCAGCAGCCCTACTAGCGGGAGTAAGAGCTCCTACAATGAGCAGTTCTTC | CASSPTSGSKSSYNEQFF
TRBJ1-6 | TRBV11-2 | NA | TRBD1 | TGTGCCAGCAGCTTGGGGGGGACAGTTAGTTATAATTCACCCCTCCACTTT | CASSLGGTVSYNSPLHF
TRBJ2-1 | TRBV29-1 | NA | NA | TGCAGCGTTGCCCCGGGGGAAAGCTCCTACAATGAGCAGTTCTTC | CSVAPGESSYNEQFF
TRBJ2-5 | TRBV15 | NA | NA | TGTGCCACCAGCAGAGATCTACAGGTGGTGGGGTACTTC | CATSRDLQVVGYF
TRBJ2-1 | TRBV25-1 | NA | NA | TGTGCCAGCAGCCCAATGGGGTTAGACAATGAGCAGTTCTTC | CASSPMGLDNEQFF